Following are 8 T cell receptor beta chains from one sample sequenced in a study of patients with pleural tuberculosis. TCRdb redid the calling of the reads with MiXCR, one entry per CDR3 protein. The table includes around 30,000 distinct CDR3 sequences, 15% to 20% detected once. Sample: peripheral blood. The receptors were sampled from a human donor with pleural tuberculosis.

This clonotype was counted at least ten times. CDR3: CASSLSLGLETQYF. CDR3 DNA: TGTGCCAGCAGCTTAAGTTTAGGATTAGAGACCCAGTACTTC. The chain links TRBV7-9 to TRBJ2-5; D uncertain. CDR1 is SEHNR and CDR2 is FQNEAQ in the germline V gene (reference sequence). With 2 bases removed from V and 4 bases from J, the gap between germline ends came to 11 bases. This CDR3 is built from 14 residues.

This clonotype was detected ten times or more. The V call is TRBV28, the J call TRBJ2-5; 11 bases are a match to TRBD2. This CDR3 has 17 amino acids. The V gene's germline CDR1 is MDHEN and CDR2 SYDVKM. V dropped 2 bases and J dropped 2; count of bases not matched to a gene: 7. DNA for the CDR3: TGTGCCAGCAGTTTAGAGGCTAGCGGGAGGATACAAGAGACCCAGTACTTC. Its protein is CASSLEASGRIQETQYF.

This clonotype was picked up many times. The chain recombines TRBV5-1 with TRBJ1-5; 8 bases line up with TRBD1. Germline values: CDR1 SGHRS, CDR2 YFSETQ. The length of the CDR3 is 14 residues. Trimming cost V 0 bases and J 7 bases; bases outside gene matches: 3. The CDR3 is CASSLGQGHQPQHF. DNA of the CDR3: TGCGCCAGCAGCTTGGGACAGGGGCACCAGCCCCAGCATTTT.

A word on this clonotype: At one of its ends the junction is not consistent with the germline gene, which may arise from a read error. The gene calls are TRBV2 and TRBJ2-7; no firm D call. This CDR3 has 12 amino acids. Germline CDR1 SNHLY, CDR2 FYNNEI. CDR3 residues: CTSRPDSYERYF. For the CDR3, the DNA is TGTACCAGCAGACCGGATAGCTACGAGCGGTACTTC.

This clonotype was observed many times. The gene calls are TRBV29-1 and TRBJ2-1, with D unresolved. CDR3 length equals 13 residues. Germline V gene lookup returns CDR1 SQVTM and CDR2 ANQGSEA. Trimming removed 7 bases at V and 9 bases at J, with 19 bases between. CDR3 in amino acids: CSAEDTISSEQFF. CDR3 in DNA: TGCAGCGCCGAAGACACTATCAGCAGTGAGCAGTTCTTC.

This clonotype was counted ten times or more. This chain links TRBV4-1 with TRBJ1-1, with D hard to call. From germline, CDR1 is MGHRA and CDR2 YSYEKL. This CDR3 has 14 amino acids. The ends were cut back, 5 bases at V and 3 bases at J, with 13 bases in the middle. The CDR3 is CASSLTGQDTEAFF. CDR3 nucleotide sequence: TGCGCCAGCAGCTTAACCGGGCAGGACACTGAAGCTTTCTTT.

This clonotype appeared many times. The chain recombines TRBV5-1 with TRBJ1-5, with TRBD1 matching over 7 bases. Per germline, CDR1 SGHRS and CDR2 YFSETQ. Trimming took 0 bases from V and 0 from J; bases not matched to a gene: 9. This CDR3 has 18 amino acids. The CDR3 loop is CASSLAWTGGNSNQPQHF. The CDR3 coding sequence is TGCGCCAGCAGCTTGGCGTGGACAGGTGGAAATAGCAATCAGCCCCAGCATTTT.

Many counts were recorded for this clonotype. The V and J genes are TRBV29-1 and TRBJ1-5; 8 nucleotides match TRBD1. Germline trimming cut 4 bases from V and 6 bases from J; bases unmatched to any gene: 5. The CDR3 covers 13 residues. The germline V gene encodes CDR1 SQVTM and CDR2 ANQGSEA. The CDR3 is CSVATGEGQPQHF. The CDR3 DNA sequence: TGCAGCGTTGCGACAGGGGAGGGTCAGCCCCAGCATTTT. Combining the CDR3 with reference TRBV29-1 and TRBJ1-5 gives the whole variable domain SAVISQKPSRDICQRGTSLTIQCQVDSQVTMMFWYRQQPGQSLTLIATANQGSEATYESGFVIDKFPISRPNLTFSTLTVSNMSPEDSSIYLCSVATGEGQPQHFGDGTRLSIL.